This T cell receptor (beta chain) was recovered during a study of blood T cell repertoires in COVID-19. Study-wide background: Samples taken during acute and convalescent COVID-19 were collected in the United States, Italy and Spain.

Profiled with immunoSEQ multiplex PCR; TCRdb holds only in-frame clones, not every one. The data contain 210,000 or so clones, around 81% of them singletons. Participants' reported clinical history set cohort assignment. The material sequenced was PBMCs or T cells enriched from blood (not recorded which). This sequence was found in a man aged 25 to 40 with acute COVID-19.

The CDR3 is CASSLTVYEQYF. For the CDR3, the DNA is TGTGCCAGCAGCTTGACAGTCTACGAGCAGTACTTC. The chain is built from TRBV5-6 and TRBJ2-7; D is uncertain. CDR3 length equals 12 residues. With 1 base removed from V and 3 bases from J, the gap between germline ends came to 5 bases. Germline CDR1 reads SGHDT; CDR2 reads YYEEEE.